The rows below give T cell receptor beta chains drawn from one sample of a study of blood T cells in healthy people across ages. MiXCR, run by TCRdb on the 5' RACE reads, gives a single entry per CDR3 protein. This sample has 1 million or so distinct CDR3 sequences; approximately 26% occur once, and the top ten carry around 0.75%. Another study also made use of these data, one on T cells of mothers and their children.

Sequencing input: blood. These receptors all stem from a girl aged 2 to 9 in good health. Both conserved end residues are part of each CDR3. Fields, in order: clone size, V gene, D gene, J gene, CDR3 protein, CDR3 DNA. The D gene is left open where the match is weak. The size field is filled for only some rows; it gives once, few, many or a size class.

-	TRBV4-2	-	TRBJ2-1	CASSQGAGQVYNEQFF	TGTGCCAGCAGCCAAGGGGCGGGGCAGGTGTACAATGAGCAGTTCTTC
few	TRBV5-6	-	TRBJ2-7	CASSWGLRSYEQYF	TGTGCCAGCAGCTGGGGGCTACGATCCTACGAGCAGTACTTC
-	TRBV29-1	TRBD1	TRBJ2-3	CSAGQTDTRYF	TGCAGCGCGGGACAGACAGATACGCGGTATTTT
few	TRBV14	-	TRBJ1-5	CASSQGLLGQPQHF	TGTGCCAGCAGCCAGGGACTTTTAGGACAGCCCCAGCATTTT
-	TRBV6-1	TRBD2	TRBJ2-5	CASRSDYLAGGETQYF	TGTGCCAGCAGAAGCGACTATCTAGCGGGAGGTGAGACCCAGTACTTC
-	TRBV20-1	-	TRBJ2-3	CSAGVWTASSTDTQYF	TGCAGTGCTGGGGTTTGGACAGCCTCTAGCACAGATACGCAGTATTTT
-	TRBV2	-	TRBJ1-2	CASRIGVGYGYTF	TGTGCCAGCAGGATAGGGGTGGGCTATGGCTACACCTTC
few	TRBV7-2	-	TRBJ2-4	CASRDRVHKNIQYF	TGTGCCAGCAGGGATAGGGTCCACAAAAACATTCAGTACTTC
-	TRBV5-6	-	TRBJ1-3	CASSLKDTIYF	TGTGCCAGCAGCCTAAAGGACACCATATACTTT
few	TRBV7-9	TRBD1	TRBJ2-5	CASSLIGTGETQYF	TGTGCCAGCAGCTTAATCGGGACAGGAGAGACCCAGTACTTC
few	TRBV7-2	-	TRBJ2-2	CASVRVGELFF	TGTGCCAGCGTGCGGGTCGGGGAGCTGTTTTTT
once	TRBV12-3/TRBV12-4	-	TRBJ2-5	CASSDGLSRGTQYF	TGTGCCAGCAGTGATGGACTGAGTCGCGGGACCCAGTACTTC
few	TRBV7-9	-	TRBJ2-4	CASSYRPFGNAKNIQYF	TGTGCCAGCAGCTATAGGCCGTTTGGTAACGCCAAAAACATTCAGTACTTC
-	TRBV5-1	-	TRBJ2-5	CASSIGRSQETQYF	TGCGCCAGCAGCATAGGACGATCCCAAGAGACCCAGTACTTC
-	TRBV20-1	TRBD2	TRBJ2-1	CSASGLGDNEQFF	TGCAGTGCTTCGGGACTAGGAGACAATGAGCAGTTCTTC
few	TRBV29-1	-	TRBJ2-2	CSVEVLPGELFF	TGCAGCGTTGAAGTCTTACCCGGGGAGCTGTTTTTT
many	TRBV29-1	-	TRBJ2-7	CSVAQTSGYEQYF	TGCAGCGTCGCCCAAACCTCGGGGTACGAGCAGTACTTC
-	TRBV29-1	TRBD1	TRBJ1-2	CSVERDRDYGYTF	TGCAGCGTTGAAAGGGACAGGGACTATGGCTACACCTTC
few	TRBV11-2	TRBD1	TRBJ2-4	CASSLWDSRRVIQYF	TGTGCCAGCAGCTTATGGGACAGCCGCCGCGTCATTCAGTACTTC
-	TRBV29-1	-	TRBJ2-3	CSAWVEGGQRDTQYF	TGCAGCGCGTGGGTGGAGGGAGGTCAGAGAGATACGCAGTATTTT
few	TRBV20-1	TRBD1	TRBJ2-4	CSASGTGTIQYF	TGCAGTGCCTCCGGGACAGGGACCATTCAGTACTTC
-	TRBV9	-	TRBJ2-1	CASSLRLYAGTYNEQFF	TGTGCCAGCAGCCTCCGGCTGTACGCGGGAACATACAATGAGCAGTTCTTC
many	TRBV9	-	TRBJ2-2	CASSAADEYAGELFF	TGTGCCAGCAGCGCAGCGGACGAGTACGCCGGGGAGCTGTTTTTT
few	TRBV12-5	-	TRBJ2-7	CASGSVNSYEQYF	TGTGCTAGTGGTTCTGTGAACTCCTACGAGCAGTACTTC
few	TRBV4-3	-	TRBJ2-7	CASSQDPTGTYEQYF	TGCGCCAGCAGCCAAGATCCTACCGGGACGTACGAGCAGTACTTC